These T cell receptor beta chains were read from a single sample in a study of T cell clonotyping in hematopoietic cell transplantation. Data came from immunoSEQ multiplex PCR; TCRdb stores just in-frame clones and leaves some out. The sample lists about 29,000 clones, around 90% occurring once. The source material was PBMCs, sampled 100 days after allogeneic stem cell transplant. Source of these receptors: a female patient in her 50s who had an allogeneic stem cell transplant from a related donor, so the T cells may come from the graft donor. Some clones in this sample may be carry-over from other donors' samples. CDR3s include the opening cysteine and the closing phenylalanine or tryptophan. The D gene is left open where the match is weak. Clone size is not always given. Where it is, it says once, few, many or a class for expanded clones.

CDR3 protein | CDR3 DNA | J gene | clone size | D gene | V gene
CASSSLDRRNSPLHF | TGTGCCAGCAGTTCCCTCGACAGGCGTAATTCACCCCTCCACTTT | TRBJ1-6 | . | . | TRBV27
CASSLGISTDTQYF | TGTGCCAGCAGTTTAGGGATAAGCACAGATACGCAGTATTTT | TRBJ2-3 | . | . | TRBV27
CASSQVGGSSDTQYF | TGTGCCAGCAGCCAAGTAGGCGGGTCGAGCGATACGCAGTATTTT | TRBJ2-3 | . | . | TRBV14
CAISEVQGIQPQHF | TGTGCCATCAGTGAAGTACAGGGGATTCAGCCCCAGCATTTT | TRBJ1-5 | . | TRBD1 | TRBV10-3
CSVEDFPVGDQPQHF | TGCAGCGTTGAAGATTTTCCGGTCGGGGATCAGCCCCAGCATTTT | TRBJ1-5 | . | . | TRBV29-1
CASSFVETQYF | TGTGCCAGCAGCTTTGTGGAGACCCAGTACTTC | TRBJ2-5 | once | . | TRBV7-2
CASSVDGQEGKTQYF | TGTGCCAGCAGCGTAGACGGACAGGAGGGGAAGACCCAGTACTTC | TRBJ2-5 | . | . | TRBV7-7
CASSPYRSSYNEQFF | TGTGCCAGCAGCCCGTACCGGAGCTCCTACAATGAGCAGTTCTTC | TRBJ2-1 | . | . | TRBV9
CASSLVGFNYGYTF | TGTGCCAGCAGCTTAGTAGGGTTCAACTATGGCTACACCTTC | TRBJ1-2 | . | . | TRBV7-8
CASSQSGTAMGYTF | TGCGCCAGCAGCCAATCCGGGACAGCGATGGGCTACACCTTC | TRBJ1-2 | . | TRBD1 | TRBV4-1
CASTVQGGNEKLFF | TGTGCCAGTACCGTACAGGGGGGGAATGAAAAACTGTTTTTT | TRBJ1-4 | . | TRBD1 | TRBV19
CASSPTQVAGELFF | TGTGCCAGCAGCCCTACACAAGTGGCCGGGGAGCTGTTTTTT | TRBJ2-2 | . | . | TRBV9
CASILEWTGDYVTQYF | TGTGCCAGCATCTTAGAATGGACAGGGGATTACGTGACCCAGTACTTC | TRBJ2-5 | . | TRBD1 | TRBV7-6
CASQSGTGFNTGELFF | TGTGCCAGCCAGAGCGGGACAGGGTTCAACACCGGGGAGCTGTTTTTT | TRBJ2-2 | . | TRBD1 | TRBV7-9
CASSPSPGTEAFF | TGTGCCAGCAGTCCTAGCCCGGGCACTGAAGCTTTCTTT | TRBJ1-1 | . | . | TRBV7-9
CASSNEASGTPYEQYF | TGTGCCAGCAGCAATGAAGCTTCCGGGACCCCCTACGAGCAGTACTTC | TRBJ2-7 | large | . | TRBV7-9
CASSLRGYGYTF | TGTGCCAGCAGCTTGCGAGGCTATGGCTACACCTTC | TRBJ1-2 | . | . | TRBV5-6
CASSPTGGPGNTIYF | TGTGCCAGCAGCCCCACAGGGGGACCTGGAAACACCATATATTTT | TRBJ1-3 | . | TRBD1 | TRBV7-2
CASSLGQDNQPQHF | TGTGCCAGCAGCTTAGGCCAGGACAATCAGCCCCAGCATTTT | TRBJ1-5 | . | . | TRBV7-2
CASSLGTALETQYF | TGTGCCAGCAGCCTGGGGACAGCATTGGAGACCCAGTACTTC | TRBJ2-5 | . | TRBD1 | TRBV5-6
CASSLVGTGADTQYF | TGCGCCAGCAGCTTGGTCGGGACAGGGGCAGATACGCAGTATTTT | TRBJ2-3 | . | TRBD1 | TRBV5-1
CASSPGAVPNQPQHF | TGTGCCAGCAGTCCCGGTGCGGTACCTAATCAGCCCCAGCATTTT | TRBJ1-5 | . | . | TRBV27
CASSLQGALGTEAFF | TGTGCCAGCAGTTTACAGGGGGCGCTGGGCACTGAAGCTTTCTTT | TRBJ1-1 | . | TRBD1 | TRBV6-5
CASSGIDGTEAFF | TGTGCCAGCAGTGGGATAGATGGCACTGAAGCTTTCTTT | TRBJ1-1 | . | . | TRBV25-1
CASRARLNLSYEQYF | TGTGCCAGCAGAGCTCGGCTGAACCTCTCCTACGAGCAGTACTTC | TRBJ2-7 | . | . | TRBV2
CASSPPSGREEKLFF | TGTGCCAGCTCACCACCGTCGGGAAGGGAAGAAAAACTGTTTTTT | TRBJ1-4 | . | . | TRBV18
CAIRPADGEAKNIQYF | TGTGCCATCAGACCTGCCGACGGAGAGGCCAAAAACATTCAGTACTTC | TRBJ2-4 | few | . | TRBV10-3
CASSVGRDNYQPQHF | TGTGCCAGCAGTGTAGGACGGGATAATTATCAGCCCCAGCATTTT | TRBJ1-5 | . | . | TRBV2
CASSGRQGTYTDTQYF | TGTGCCAGCAGCGGCCGACAGGGGACCTACACAGATACGCAGTATTTT | TRBJ2-3 | . | TRBD1 | TRBV7-9
CASRQSMGDRVQPQHF | TGTGCCAGCAGACAAAGCATGGGTGACAGGGTCCAGCCCCAGCATTTT | TRBJ1-5 | . | . | TRBV21-1
CASSRTGGWCQPQHF | TGTGCCAGCAGTCGCACAGGGGGCTGGTGTCAGCCCCAGCATTTT | TRBJ1-5 | . | TRBD1 | TRBV6-7
CATKLQGTASPYGYTF | TGTGCCACAAAACTTCAGGGGACAGCCTCCCCCTATGGCTACACCTTC | TRBJ1-2 | . | TRBD1 | TRBV19
CASSELQYNSPLHF | TGCGCCAGCAGTGAGTTGCAGTATAATTCACCCCTCCACTTT | TRBJ1-6 | . | . | TRBV10-1
CASSYGQNNSPLHF | TGTGCCAGCAGCTATGGACAGAATAATTCACCCCTCCACTTT | TRBJ1-6 | once | . | TRBV11-2
CASSIVNPAGIIYEQYF | TGTGCCAGTAGTATAGTGAATCCGGCAGGGATTATCTACGAGCAGTACTTC | TRBJ2-7 | once | . | TRBV19
CASRDDTYEQYF | TGTGCCAGCAGGGATGATACCTACGAGCAGTACTTC | TRBJ2-7 | . | . | TRBV2
CASSWTGGDGYTF | TGTGCCAGTAGTTGGACAGGGGGGGATGGCTACACCTTC | TRBJ1-2 | . | TRBD1 | TRBV19
CASSFGDTEAFF | TGTGCCAGCAGCTTTGGCGACACTGAAGCTTTCTTT | TRBJ1-1 | . | . | TRBV7-9
CTSSDGTSGTYEQYF | TGCACCAGCAGCGATGGGACTAGCGGTACCTACGAGCAGTACTTC | TRBJ2-7 | . | . | TRBV1
CASSLGGGEQYF | TGTGCCAGCAGCTTGGGAGGGGGCGAGCAGTACTTC | TRBJ2-7 | few | . | TRBV5-6
CASSQPGPGGSSPLHF | TGCGCCAGCAGCCAACCTGGACCAGGGGGTAGTTCACCCCTCCACTTT | TRBJ1-6 | . | TRBD1 | TRBV4-1
CASSSPRPKETQYF | TGTGCCAGCAGCTCTCCGAGACCCAAGGAGACCCAGTACTTC | TRBJ2-5 | . | . | TRBV11-2
CASSAGLGPSDTQYF | TGTGCCAGCAGTGCGGGTCTCGGTCCTTCAGATACGCAGTATTTT | TRBJ2-3 | once | . | TRBV6-1
CASSVGEGTVYEQYF | TGTGCCAGCAGCGTAGGGGAAGGGACGGTCTACGAGCAGTACTTC | TRBJ2-7 | . | . | TRBV9
CASSRLAGPSTDTQYF | TGTGCCAGCAGCCGCTTAGCGGGTCCCTCCACAGATACGCAGTATTTT | TRBJ2-3 | . | TRBD2 | TRBV7-8
CSVSTGLETQYF | TGCAGCGTTTCGACAGGGTTAGAGACCCAGTACTTC | TRBJ2-5 | . | TRBD1 | TRBV29-1
CASSMPGRDTEAFF | TGTGCCAGTAGTATGCCCGGTAGGGACACTGAAGCTTTCTTT | TRBJ1-1 | . | . | TRBV19
CAWSVGETQYF | TGTGCCTGGAGTGTCGGGGAGACCCAGTACTTC | TRBJ2-5 | . | . | TRBV30
CSVQRVREQFF | TGCAGCGTTCAAAGGGTACGCGAGCAGTTCTTC | TRBJ2-1 | . | . | TRBV29-1
CASSVGLVGVETQYF | TGTGCCAGCAGCGTAGGATTAGTGGGGGTGGAGACCCAGTACTTC | TRBJ2-5 | . | . | TRBV9